The entry below describes one TCR beta chain. Antigen: not known. This sample was included in a study of siplizumab effects on memory and regulatory T cells. Findings of the study overall: Mappable CD4+ clones that were alloreactive averaged 68.8% Treg-derived with siplizumab versus approximately 25% in controls. Suppressive activity of Tregs proliferating in siplizumab cultures remained unconfirmed.

The CDR3 consists of 11 residues. Trimming removed 5 bases at V and 7 bases at J, with 7 bases between. CDR1 and CDR2 from the germline V gene are SGHTA and FQGNSA. Clones were sequenced by immunoSEQ multiplex PCR, and TCRdb holds only the in-frame ones, with some missing. The repertoire holds 100,000 or so clones, with 91% as singletons. This sequence originates from a human donor in good health. Some clones in this sample may be carry-over from other donors' samples. Material for sequencing was CD4+ T cells sorted from blood. This chain joins TRBV7-2 and TRBJ2-3; D not resolved. The CDR3 nucleotides are TGTGCCAGCAGCCCTTTTAATACGCAGTATTTT. It codes for CASSPFNTQYF.